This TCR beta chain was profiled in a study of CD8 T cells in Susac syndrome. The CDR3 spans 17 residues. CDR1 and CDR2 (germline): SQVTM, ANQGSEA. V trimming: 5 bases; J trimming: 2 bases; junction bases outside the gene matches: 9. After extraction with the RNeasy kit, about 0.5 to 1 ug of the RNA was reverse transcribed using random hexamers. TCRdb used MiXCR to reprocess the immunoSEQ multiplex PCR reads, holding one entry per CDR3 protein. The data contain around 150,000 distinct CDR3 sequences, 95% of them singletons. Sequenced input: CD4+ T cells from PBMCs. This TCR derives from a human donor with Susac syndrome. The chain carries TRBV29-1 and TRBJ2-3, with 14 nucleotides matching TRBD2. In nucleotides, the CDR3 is TGCAGCGTTCGGGGGACTAGCGGGAGAGGGATCACAGATACGCAGTATTTT. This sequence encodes CSVRGTSGRGITDTQYF.